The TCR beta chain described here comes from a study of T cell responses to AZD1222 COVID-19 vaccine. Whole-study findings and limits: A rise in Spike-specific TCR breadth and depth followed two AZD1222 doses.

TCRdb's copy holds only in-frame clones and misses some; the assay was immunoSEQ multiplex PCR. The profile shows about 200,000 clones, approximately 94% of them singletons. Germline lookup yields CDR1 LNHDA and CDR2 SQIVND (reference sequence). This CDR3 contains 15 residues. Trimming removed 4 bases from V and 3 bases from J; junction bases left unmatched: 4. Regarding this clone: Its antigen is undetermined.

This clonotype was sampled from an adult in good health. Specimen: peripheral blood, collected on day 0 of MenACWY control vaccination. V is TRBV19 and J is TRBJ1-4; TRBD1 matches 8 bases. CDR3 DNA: TGTGCCAGTAGTAAGACAGGGGTTCCTAATGAAAAACTGTTTTTT. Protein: CASSKTGVPNEKLFF. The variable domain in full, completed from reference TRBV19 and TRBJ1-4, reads DGGITQSPKYLFRKEGQNVTLSCEQNLNHDAMYWYRQDPGQGLRLIYYSQIVNDFQKGDIAEGYSVSREKKESFPLTVTSAQKNPTAFYLCASSKTGVPNEKLFFGSGTQLSVL.